This TCR beta chain was sequenced for a study of PD-1 blockade in classical Hodgkin lymphoma. General study results and limits: For complete responders, baseline diversity was comparable to that of newly diagnosed patients. CD4+ TCR diversity, unlike CD8+, rose significantly by C4D1. Those patients who began receiving nivolumab less than 1 year after ASCT had lower diversity, and they were excluded. The drivers behind the repertoire differences, possibly disease activity or prior therapy, remain undefined.

Germline-derived CDR1 and CDR2 are MGHRA and YSYEKL. Trimming cost V 1 base and J 5 bases, with 8 bases left between them. The CDR3 is 13 amino acids. The protocol was immunoSEQ multiplex PCR, while the TCRdb copy is restricted to in-frame clones and leaves out a portion. The sample consists of about 110,000 clones, roughly nine tenths of them appearing once. To note about this clone: What it binds is unknown.

No patient escaped relapse after autologous stem cell transplantation, and brentuximab vedotin exposure varied. This sequence originates from a human donor with classical Hodgkin lymphoma. This specimen was peripheral blood mononuclear cells (PBMCs), taken before the second cycle of nivolumab. The V call is TRBV4-1, the J call TRBJ1-1; D ambiguous. The CDR3 region has the DNA TGCGCCAGCAGCCAAGCCGGTTGGACTGAAGCTTTCTTT. This encodes CASSQAGWTEAFF.